These T cell receptor beta chains were read from a single sample in a study of T cell changes during pregnancy in multiple sclerosis. Assay: immunoSEQ multiplex PCR; the TCRdb copy retains only in-frame clones and omits some. The table includes under 80,000 clones, approximately 92% detected once. The sample was peripheral blood, taken after pregnancy. These receptors were taken from a female donor in good health, enrolled as a control in a pregnancy study. Both conserved end residues are part of each CDR3. Each record gives: CDR3 length, J gene, V gene, D gene, clone size, CDR3 protein, CDR3 DNA. A D gene is named only where the DNA matches it firmly. Clone size is not always given. Where it is, it says once, few, many or a class for expanded clones.

cdr3_length: 16; j_call: TRBJ1-3; v_call: TRBV18; d_call: .; clone_size: .; cdr3_aa: CASRERAVASGNTIYF; cdr3_nt: TGTGCCAGCCGAGAGAGGGCAGTCGCTTCTGGAAACACCATATATTTT
cdr3_length: 16; j_call: TRBJ2-5; v_call: TRBV11-2; d_call: TRBD2; clone_size: .; cdr3_aa: CASSLVERGSQETQYF; cdr3_nt: TGTGCCAGCAGCTTGGTCGAGCGGGGGTCCCAAGAGACCCAGTACTTC
cdr3_length: 13; j_call: TRBJ1-2; v_call: TRBV4-1; d_call: TRBD1; clone_size: once; cdr3_aa: CASSRQGGYGYTF; cdr3_nt: TGCGCCAGCAGCCGACAGGGAGGCTATGGCTACACCTTC
cdr3_length: 15; j_call: TRBJ2-7; v_call: TRBV4-2; d_call: TRBD2; clone_size: once; cdr3_aa: CASSQVRGATYEQYF; cdr3_nt: TGTGCCAGCAGCCAGGTGCGGGGGGCCACCTACGAGCAGTACTTC
cdr3_length: 15; j_call: TRBJ1-5; v_call: TRBV5-1; d_call: TRBD1; clone_size: .; cdr3_aa: CASSPWTGNNQPQHF; cdr3_nt: TGCGCCAGCAGCCCGTGGACAGGAAACAATCAGCCCCAGCATTTT
cdr3_length: 14; j_call: TRBJ1-1; v_call: TRBV7-9; d_call: TRBD1; clone_size: .; cdr3_aa: CASSRGGWVTEAFF; cdr3_nt: TGTGCCAGCAGCCGAGGGGGCTGGGTCACTGAAGCTTTCTTT
cdr3_length: 13; j_call: TRBJ1-2; v_call: TRBV6-1; d_call: .; clone_size: .; cdr3_aa: CASSEQGADGYTF; cdr3_nt: TGTGCCAGCAGTGAACAGGGTGCGGATGGCTACACCTTC
cdr3_length: 13; j_call: TRBJ1-6; v_call: TRBV14; d_call: .; clone_size: .; cdr3_aa: CASSLGGRSPLHF; cdr3_nt: TGTGCCAGCAGCCTCGGGGGTAGGTCACCCCTCCACTTT
cdr3_length: 16; j_call: TRBJ1-1; v_call: TRBV9; d_call: .; clone_size: .; cdr3_aa: CASSPGRGGGTDRAFF; cdr3_nt: TGTGCCAGCAGCCCCGGGCGGGGCGGAGGCACTGATCGAGCTTTCTTT
cdr3_length: 12; j_call: TRBJ1-5; v_call: TRBV28; d_call: .; clone_size: few; cdr3_aa: CASSLSGQPQHF; cdr3_nt: TGTGCCAGCAGTTTATCAGGGCAGCCCCAGCATTTT
cdr3_length: 14; j_call: TRBJ1-2; v_call: TRBV7-6; d_call: .; clone_size: .; cdr3_aa: CASSAAGGNYGYTF; cdr3_nt: TGTGCCAGCAGCGCCGCCGGGGGGAACTATGGCTACACCTTC
cdr3_length: 15; j_call: TRBJ2-7; v_call: TRBV4-2; d_call: TRBD2; clone_size: .; cdr3_aa: CASSPVGGGAYEQYF; cdr3_nt: TGTGCCAGCAGCCCCGTCGGCGGGGGGGCGTACGAGCAGTACTTC
cdr3_length: 15; j_call: TRBJ1-5; v_call: TRBV19; d_call: .; clone_size: .; cdr3_aa: CASSKAQASNQPQHF; cdr3_nt: TGTGCCAGTAGTAAGGCTCAGGCTAGCAATCAGCCCCAGCATTTT
cdr3_length: 14; j_call: TRBJ2-2; v_call: TRBV29-1; d_call: TRBD1; clone_size: .; cdr3_aa: CSVKTGRNPGELFF; cdr3_nt: TGCAGCGTAAAGACAGGGCGTAATCCCGGGGAGCTGTTTTTT
cdr3_length: 10; j_call: TRBJ2-4; v_call: TRBV5-1; d_call: .; clone_size: .; cdr3_aa: CASSFCIQYF; cdr3_nt: TGCGCCAGCAGCTTCTGCATTCAGTACTTC
cdr3_length: 13; j_call: TRBJ2-6; v_call: TRBV11-3; d_call: .; clone_size: .; cdr3_aa: CASRASGANVLTF; cdr3_nt: TGTGCCAGCAGGGCCTCTGGGGCCAACGTCCTGACTTTC
cdr3_length: 17; j_call: TRBJ1-3; v_call: TRBV7-9; d_call: .; clone_size: once; cdr3_aa: CASSFPPDRKSGNTIYF; cdr3_nt: TGTGCCAGCAGCTTTCCCCCCGACAGGAAATCTGGAAACACCATATATTTT
cdr3_length: 14; j_call: TRBJ1-1; v_call: TRBV7-2; d_call: .; clone_size: .; cdr3_aa: CASSLALMTAEAFF; cdr3_nt: TGTGCCAGCAGCTTAGCGCTAATGACTGCTGAAGCTTTCTTT
cdr3_length: 14; j_call: TRBJ2-7; v_call: TRBV11-3; d_call: .; clone_size: .; cdr3_aa: CASSIPGFPLEQYF; cdr3_nt: TGTGCCAGCAGCATACCAGGGTTCCCGCTCGAGCAGTACTTC
cdr3_length: 15; j_call: TRBJ1-4; v_call: TRBV30; d_call: .; clone_size: .; cdr3_aa: CAWSVAGGVNEKLFF; cdr3_nt: TGTGCCTGGAGTGTGGCGGGGGGCGTTAATGAAAAACTGTTTTTT
cdr3_length: 15; j_call: TRBJ2-3; v_call: TRBV9; d_call: TRBD2; clone_size: .; cdr3_aa: CASSVGGGGTDTQYF; cdr3_nt: TGTGCCAGCAGCGTAGGGGGGGGAGGGACAGATACGCAGTATTTT
cdr3_length: 15; j_call: TRBJ2-3; v_call: TRBV6-1; d_call: TRBD2; clone_size: .; cdr3_aa: CASSEAGLVTDTQYF; cdr3_nt: TGTGCCAGCAGTGAAGCGGGACTAGTCACAGATACGCAGTATTTT
cdr3_length: 13; j_call: TRBJ2-7; v_call: TRBV5-1; d_call: .; clone_size: .; cdr3_aa: CASSLAAAYEQYF; cdr3_nt: TGCGCCAGCAGCTTGGCCGCAGCCTACGAGCAGTACTTC
cdr3_length: 16; j_call: TRBJ2-1; v_call: TRBV27; d_call: TRBD2; clone_size: .; cdr3_aa: CASGGLAGDNYNEQFF; cdr3_nt: TGTGCCAGCGGGGGACTAGCGGGAGACAATTACAATGAGCAGTTCTTC
cdr3_length: 14; j_call: TRBJ1-1; v_call: TRBV18; d_call: .; clone_size: .; cdr3_aa: CASSPQGMNTEAFF; cdr3_nt: TGTGCCAGCTCACCTCAGGGGATGAACACTGAAGCTTTCTTT
cdr3_length: 11; j_call: TRBJ1-2; v_call: TRBV29-1; d_call: .; clone_size: .; cdr3_aa: CSAGQSGGYTF; cdr3_nt: TGCAGCGCCGGACAGTCAGGTGGCTACACCTTC
cdr3_length: 14; j_call: TRBJ2-1; v_call: TRBV7-2; d_call: .; clone_size: once; cdr3_aa: CASSLLPRGNEQFF; cdr3_nt: TGTGCCAGCAGCCTACTTCCCAGGGGCAATGAGCAGTTCTTC
cdr3_length: 17; j_call: TRBJ2-1; v_call: TRBV7-3; d_call: TRBD1; clone_size: .; cdr3_aa: CASSLSPGQGANNEQFF; cdr3_nt: TGTGCCAGCAGCTTATCACCGGGACAGGGGGCGAACAATGAGCAGTTCTTC
cdr3_length: 17; j_call: TRBJ2-7; v_call: TRBV12-5; d_call: TRBD1; clone_size: .; cdr3_aa: CASGSSGTGKGPYEQYF; cdr3_nt: TGTGCTAGTGGTTCGTCCGGGACAGGGAAGGGGCCCTACGAGCAGTACTTC
cdr3_length: 14; j_call: TRBJ2-1; v_call: TRBV19; d_call: TRBD2; clone_size: .; cdr3_aa: CASNGRGSHNEQFF; cdr3_nt: TGTGCCAGTAACGGGAGGGGCAGCCACAATGAGCAGTTCTTC
cdr3_length: 15; j_call: TRBJ1-1; v_call: TRBV6-5; d_call: TRBD1; clone_size: .; cdr3_aa: CASSYIGTGNTEAFF; cdr3_nt: TGTGCCAGCAGTTACATTGGGACAGGGAACACTGAAGCTTTCTTT
cdr3_length: 13; j_call: TRBJ1-1; v_call: TRBV7-9; d_call: TRBD1; clone_size: few; cdr3_aa: CASRQGQGTEAFF; cdr3_nt: TGTGCCAGCAGACAGGGGCAGGGCACTGAAGCTTTCTTT
cdr3_length: 15; j_call: TRBJ1-4; v_call: TRBV7-8; d_call: .; clone_size: once; cdr3_aa: CASSLGATTNEKLFF; cdr3_nt: TGTGCCAGCAGCTTAGGGGCAACAACTAATGAAAAACTGTTTTTT
cdr3_length: 15; j_call: TRBJ1-1; v_call: TRBV28; d_call: .; clone_size: .; cdr3_aa: CASSLLGAQNTEAFF; cdr3_nt: TGTGCCAGCAGTTTACTTGGGGCCCAGAACACTGAAGCTTTCTTT
cdr3_length: 15; j_call: TRBJ2-7; v_call: TRBV5-1; d_call: TRBD2; clone_size: .; cdr3_aa: CASSLGGGLGYEQYF; cdr3_nt: TGCGCCAGCAGCCTCGGGGGGGGGCTAGGCTACGAGCAGTACTTC
cdr3_length: 17; j_call: TRBJ2-1; v_call: TRBV4-2; d_call: TRBD2; clone_size: once; cdr3_aa: CASSQDTSGSPYNEQFF; cdr3_nt: TGTGCCAGCAGCCAAGATACTAGCGGGAGCCCCTACAATGAGCAGTTCTTC
cdr3_length: 15; j_call: TRBJ1-1; v_call: TRBV4-1; d_call: TRBD1; clone_size: .; cdr3_aa: CASSQPGQGKTEAFF; cdr3_nt: TGCGCCAGCAGCCAACCGGGACAGGGTAAAACTGAAGCTTTCTTT
cdr3_length: 14; j_call: TRBJ1-1; v_call: TRBV11-2; d_call: TRBD1; clone_size: .; cdr3_aa: CASSLRQGNTEAFF; cdr3_nt: TGTGCCAGCAGCTTACGACAGGGGAACACTGAAGCTTTCTTT
cdr3_length: 16; j_call: TRBJ2-1; v_call: TRBV4-1; d_call: .; clone_size: .; cdr3_aa: CASSQGPGEGLNEQFF; cdr3_nt: TGCGCCAGCAGCCAAGGTCCAGGGGAAGGTTTGAATGAGCAGTTCTTC
cdr3_length: 15; j_call: TRBJ2-1; v_call: TRBV10-2; d_call: TRBD2; clone_size: .; cdr3_aa: CASSEPGLDVSEQFF; cdr3_nt: TGCGCCAGCAGTGAGCCGGGACTAGATGTAAGCGAGCAGTTCTTC